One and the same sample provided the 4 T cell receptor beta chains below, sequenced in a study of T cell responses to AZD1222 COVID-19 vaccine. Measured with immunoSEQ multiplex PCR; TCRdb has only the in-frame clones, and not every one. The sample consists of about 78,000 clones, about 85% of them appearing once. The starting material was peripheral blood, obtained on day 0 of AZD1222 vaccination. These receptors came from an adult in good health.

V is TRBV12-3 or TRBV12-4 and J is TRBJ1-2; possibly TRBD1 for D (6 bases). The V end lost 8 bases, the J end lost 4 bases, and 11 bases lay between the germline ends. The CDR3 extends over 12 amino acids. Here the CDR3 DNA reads TGTGCCAGCTCTAGGGGGGGCTATGGCTACACCTTC. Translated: CASSRGGYGYTF.

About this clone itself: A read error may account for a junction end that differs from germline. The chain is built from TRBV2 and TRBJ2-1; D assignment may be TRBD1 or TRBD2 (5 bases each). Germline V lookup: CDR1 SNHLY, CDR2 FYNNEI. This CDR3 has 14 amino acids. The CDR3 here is CASNPPGPRVVGLF. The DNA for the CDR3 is TGTGCCAGCAACCCTCCGGGACCAAGGGTGGTGGGGCTCTTC.

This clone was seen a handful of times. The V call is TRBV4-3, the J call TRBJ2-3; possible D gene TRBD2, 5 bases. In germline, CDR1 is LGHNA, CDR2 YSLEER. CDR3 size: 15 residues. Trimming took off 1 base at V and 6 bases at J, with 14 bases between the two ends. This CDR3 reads CASSQAWRATDTQYF. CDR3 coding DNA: TGCGCCAGCAGCCAAGCTTGGCGGGCTACCGATACGCAGTATTTT.

The CDR3 sequence is CSATENYGYTF. The CDR3 bases are TGCAGTGCTACAGAGAACTATGGCTACACCTTC. The genes are TRBV20-1 and TRBJ1-2; D not resolved. This CDR3 region has 11 residues. Germline V gives CDR1 DFQATT, CDR2 SNEGSKA (reference sequence). V was clipped by 4 bases and J by 2 bases, with 5 bases between them.